The rows below give T cell receptor beta chains drawn from one sample of a study of cytomegalovirus exposure and HLA in healthy donors. The method was immunoSEQ multiplex PCR; TCRdb's version includes in-frame clones alone and lacks a portion of them. The table has over 100,000 clones, roughly 68% seen once. The sample comprised PBMCs. Receptor source: a woman aged 25 to 39 in good health and CMV-seronegative. Both conserved end residues are part of each CDR3. The order of the fields is D gene, V gene, J gene, clone size, CDR3 DNA, CDR3 protein. D genes are given only for firm matches. The size of a clone is reported for some rows only, either as once, few or many, or as a class for expanded clones.

TRBD2	TRBV2	TRBJ2-2	NA	TGTGCCAGCAGTGAAGGGACTAGCTACACCGGGGAGCTGTTTTTT	CASSEGTSYTGELFF
NA	TRBV6-6	TRBJ2-6	NA	TGTGCCAGCAGTTACTACCCAGGGGCTGGGGCCAACGTCCTGACTTTC	CASSYYPGAGANVLTF
TRBD2	TRBV14	TRBJ2-7	NA	TGTGCCAGCAGCCGCTACAGCGGGAGAGAGACCTACGAGCAGTACTTC	CASSRYSGRETYEQYF
NA	TRBV28	TRBJ1-1	NA	TGTGCCAGCAGTTTATCGGAGGGAGTGAACACTGAAGCTTTCTTT	CASSLSEGVNTEAFF
TRBD1	TRBV5-1	TRBJ1-1	NA	TGCGCCAGCAGCCTAGAGGGGGCGAACACTGAAGCTTTCTTT	CASSLEGANTEAFF
NA	TRBV28	TRBJ2-7	NA	TGTGCCAGCAGGACAGCGCGACCACGCCCGGGCCCCGAGGCTAACGAGCAGTACTTC	CASRTARPRPGPEANEQYF
NA	TRBV7-9	TRBJ1-2	NA	TGTGCCAGCAGCCCTAGGACAGAGAACTATGGCTACACCTTC	CASSPRTENYGYTF
TRBD1	TRBV25-1	TRBJ1-1	NA	TGTGCCAGCAGTGAAGTAGGACAGGGACGAGGGGTTGAAGCTTTCTTT	CASSEVGQGRGVEAFF
NA	TRBV19	TRBJ2-1	few	TGTGCCAGTAGTATGTCCAGCGGTAACAATGAGCAGTTCTTC	CASSMSSGNNEQFF
TRBD2	TRBV6-4	TRBJ2-2	medium-sized	TGTGCCAGCAGTGACTCGCGGGAGGGCCGAGTCACCGGGGAGCTGTTTTTT	CASSDSREGRVTGELFF
TRBD1	TRBV2	TRBJ2-6	NA	TGTGCCAGCAGGCCACCGGTGACAGGGTCGTTTGGGGCCAACGTCCTGACTTTC	CASRPPVTGSFGANVLTF
NA	TRBV27	TRBJ2-1	NA	TGTGCCAGCAGTTTTCGGGACAACTCCTACAATGAGCAGTTCTTC	CASSFRDNSYNEQFF
NA	TRBV9	TRBJ2-2	NA	TGTGCCAGCAGCCCGGTCAGACAATTTCGAACCCTCAAGCTCAACACCGGGGAGCTGTTTTTT	CASSPVRQFRTLKLNTGELFF
NA	TRBV20-1	TRBJ2-1	once	TGCAGCGCGGACAGTTACAATGAGCAGTTCTTC	CSADSYNEQFF
TRBD2	TRBV5-6	TRBJ2-7	few	TGTGCCAGCAGCAGTCCTAGCGGGAATGTCTACGAGCAGTACTTC	CASSSPSGNVYEQYF
TRBD1	TRBV4-1	TRBJ2-7	few	TGCGCCAGCAGCCAAGATAGGGGACAGGGGACCGAGCAGTACTTC	CASSQDRGQGTEQYF
TRBD1	TRBV5-1	TRBJ1-1	NA	TGCGCCAGCAGCTTGCCCAAAGACAGGGCGGTCGAAGCTTTCTTT	CASSLPKDRAVEAFF
NA	TRBV9	TRBJ2-3	NA	TGTGCCAGCAGCGTAGTCGTCGGAGCCCCAGATACGCAGTATTTT	CASSVVVGAPDTQYF
TRBD2	TRBV10-2	TRBJ2-7	NA	TGCGCCAGCAGGCAGACTAGCGGGAGACCCTACGAGCAGTACTTC	CASRQTSGRPYEQYF
NA	TRBV19	TRBJ1-5	NA	TGTGCCAGTAAGGCAGGCGATTTTAGCAATCAGCCCCAGCATTTT	CASKAGDFSNQPQHF
TRBD1	TRBV7-6	TRBJ1-6	NA	TGTGCCAGCAGCTTAGGCAGGGACAGGATTAATTCACCCCTCCACTTT	CASSLGRDRINSPLHF
TRBD2	TRBV5-1	TRBJ2-3	NA	TGCGCCAGCAGCCCTGGACTAGCGGGGGGCCTTAGAGATACGCAGTATTTT	CASSPGLAGGLRDTQYF
TRBD2	TRBV5-4	TRBJ2-7	NA	TGTGCCAGCAGCTTGGCGGCGGGAGGGCCCGACGAGCAGTACTTC	CASSLAAGGPDEQYF
TRBD1	TRBV7-6	TRBJ2-5	NA	TGTGCCAGCAGCCCGGTGCCGGGACAGGGGTTGGAGACCCAGTACTTC	CASSPVPGQGLETQYF
NA	TRBV19	TRBJ1-6	NA	TGTGCCAGTAGTACACAGACCGAGACCCCACCCCTCCACTTT	CASSTQTETPPLHF